This T cell receptor (beta chain) is from a study of OX40 agonist ivuxolimab in advanced cancers. Findings of the study overall: The study did not work out the antigen specificity of the expanded peripheral T cells. With doses of 0.1 to 3.0 mg/kg, CD4+ and CD8+ blood T cells had undergone clonal expansion by week 6.

Here immunoSEQ multiplex PCR was the method, and the copy in TCRdb shows in-frame clones only, minus some. The sample lists over 55,000 clones; approximately 86% were seen once. For this clone: What it binds is unknown.

Looked up from germline, CDR1 is SGHTA and CDR2 is FQGNSA. The CDR3 loop spans 16 amino acids. V was shortened by 4 bases and J by 4 bases, with 17 bases between the two germline ends. This rearrangement joins TRBV7-2 to TRBJ2-1; the D gene is possibly TRBD1 (6 bases). The sequences come from CD4+ or CD8+ T cells sorted from blood, collected in a trial of the OX40 agonist ivuxolimab. The source of this sequence is an adult with an advanced solid tumor such as melanoma, head and neck, liver or kidney cancer. DNA for the CDR3: TGTGCCAGCAGCTCCGACAGGCTTAGATCTTACAATGAGCAGTTCTTC. Protein: CASSSDRLRSYNEQFF. Full variable domain (outside the CDR3, taken from reference TRBV7-2 and TRBJ2-1): GAGVSQSPSNKVTEKGKDVELRCDPISGHTALYWYRQSLGQGLEFLIYFQGNSAPDKSGLPSDRFSAERTGGSVSTLTIQRTQQEDSAVYLCASSSDRLRSYNEQFFGPGTRLTVL.